These 29 T cell receptor beta chains came from one sample sequenced in a study of tumor and adjacent non-tumor tissue in lung cancer (dated by TCRdb to 2017 to 2018). The library was obtained by multiplex PCR. The reads were generated on an Illumina HiSeq 2500. TCRbeta libraries were constructed through three rounds of nested PCR with primers (Table S4) according to protocols adapted from ARM-PCR. TCRdb took the public reads, trimmed them with fastp at Q25, ran MiXCR for clone calling and kept in-frame beta chains. Under each unique CDR3 protein, matching rows form one entry showing the most common genes and DNA. The sample table contains around 210,000 distinct CDR3 sequences; only one count was recorded for 71% of them. Of the sample, about 23% falls within the top ten clones. RNA was isolated from bulk, unsorted tissue, and RNA quality was assessed with a NanoDrop ND-1000 and an Agilent 2100. Input material: lung tumor tissue. Receptor source: a man aged 55 to 70 with non-small cell lung cancer.

The rearrangement joins TRBV20-1 to TRBJ1-1; the D is unclear. This CDR3 has 11 amino acids. The V gene's germline CDR1 is DFQATT and CDR2 SNEGSKA (reference sequence). V was trimmed by 4 bases and J by 4 bases, leaving 7 bases between them. The CDR3 region has the DNA TGCAGTGCTAATTCGGCCACTGAAGCTTTCTTT. It specifies CSANSATEAFF.

A remark on this clonotype: The missing conserved phenylalanine or tryptophan at the end of this CDR3 makes a read error likely. This chain joins TRBV6-5 and TRBJ2-5, with unresolved D. Looked up from germline, CDR1 is MNHEY and CDR2 is SVGAGI. Deletions cut 0 bases from V and 10 bases from J, with 15 bases between. This CDR3 has 14 residues. This chain's CDR3 is CASSYSGRVGIQYS. Here the CDR3 DNA reads TGTGCCAGCAGTTACTCGGGAAGGGTAGGGATCCAGTACTCC.

Worth noting for this clonotype: This may come from a read error, since a much larger clone is one base off. CDR3 bases: TGTGCCAGCGGGACCCGGATAGGGAGGTCTGGAAACACCATATATTTT. Amino acid sequence: CASGTRIGRSGNTIYF. V usage is TRBV28 and J usage is TRBJ1-3, with D possibly matching TRBD1 (5 bases). Trimming pared 8 bases from V and 1 base from J, leaving 18 bases between. This CDR3 contains 16 residues. CDR1 is MDHEN and CDR2 is SYDVKM in the germline V gene.

Details on this clonotype: A much larger clone differs from this one at a single base, so this may be a read error. The chain combines TRBV4-2 with TRBJ2-1, with 7 bases lining up with TRBD2. The CDR3 is made up of 13 amino acids. CDR1 and CDR2 (germline): LGHNA, YNFKEQ. V gave up 0 bases and J gave up 15 bases; unmatched junction bases: 8. CDR3 sequence (DNA): TGTGCCAGCAGCCAAGAAAGCGCGGGAGAAAGGTTCTTC. This sequence encodes CASSQESAGERFF.

This clonotype was detected many times. J is TRBJ2-7 and V is TRBV5-1, with TRBD1 identical over 7 bases. V lost 4 bases and J lost 6; bases outside the gene matches: 10. The germline gives CDR1 SGHRS, CDR2 YFSETQ. CDR3 length equals 14 residues. The CDR3 DNA follows: TGCGCCAGCAGCAGGCAGGGGGATCCACGCGAGCAGTACTTC. The encoded protein is CASSRQGDPREQYF. Together with reference TRBV5-1 and TRBJ2-7, the CDR3 gives the full variable domain: KAGVTQTPRYLIKTRGQQVTLSCSPISGHRSVSWYQQTPGQGLQFLFEYFSETQRNKGNFPGRFSGRQFSNSRSEMNVSTLELGDSALYLCASSRQGDPREQYFGPGTRLTVT.

A note on this clonotype: A much larger clone lies one base from this, so it may be a read error. The rearrangement uses TRBV20-1 and TRBJ2-1; D possibly corresponds to TRBD2 (5 bases). Germline V gene data show CDR1 as DFQATT and CDR2 as SNEGSKA (reference sequence). This CDR3 spans 15 amino acids. Trimming pared 8 bases from V and 0 bases from J, leaving 17 bases between. The CDR3 nucleotides read TGCAGTAGAAACACGGTGGGGAGCTCCTACAATGAGCAGTTCTTC. Translating gives CSRNTVGSSYNEQFF.

The chain uses TRBV21-1 and TRBJ1-1. TRBV21-1 is reported as a pseudogene. This CDR3 is 15 amino acids long. CDR3 coding DNA: TGTGCCATCAGCGAAGGGGGGAGGGTTTGGACTGAAGCTTTCTTT. It yields the protein CAISEGGRVWTEAFF.

In the case of this clonotype: A read error may be the cause here, since a much bigger clone is one base away. The CDR3 bases are TGTGCCAGCACCTCGGTCAGGGGACCCTACGAGCAGTACTTC. This sequence encodes CASTSVRGPYEQYF. This rearrangement joins TRBV12-3 or TRBV12-4 to TRBJ2-7, with D perhaps TRBD1 (6 bases). Trimming stripped 7 bases from V and 2 bases from J, with 15 bases between. The CDR3 has 14 residues.

Concerning this clonotype itself: The junction differs from germline at one of its ends, possibly a read error. The rearrangement links TRBV29-1 to TRBJ1-1; perhaps TRBD1 as D (5 bases). There are 15 residues in the CDR3. Germline V gives CDR1 SQVTM, CDR2 ANQGSEA. In DNA, the CDR3 is TGCAGCATTGAAGGTGATGGGACCATGAACATTGAAGCTATCTTT. As protein: CSIEGDGTMNIEAIF.

The gene calls are TRBV20-1 and TRBJ2-7; no firm D call. Germline V gives CDR1 DFQATT, CDR2 SNEGSKA (reference sequence). The CDR3 is 14 amino acids. CDR3 in DNA: TGCAGCGCTGCAGCAAATCAGCATTACTACGAGCAGTACTTC. Translation gives CSAAANQHYYEQYF.

The rearrangement joins TRBV20-1 to TRBJ2-7; TRBD1 agrees at 7 bases. The CDR3 totals 16 residues. From germline, CDR1 is DFQATT and CDR2 SNEGSKA (reference sequence). Trimming cost V 3 bases and J 0 bases; bases outside gene matches: 11. CDR3 in DNA: TGCAGTGCTAGTGATGATCGACAGGGTACCTCCTACGAGCAGTACTTC. Translation gives CSASDDRQGTSYEQYF.

In regard to this clonotype: A junction boundary mismatches the germline segment, possibly from a read error. This rearrangement joins TRBV11-2 to TRBJ2-3, with 7 positions matching TRBD2. This CDR3 spans 15 amino acids. Germline V gene sequence: CDR1 SGHAT, CDR2 FQNNGV. The DNA for the CDR3 is TGTGCCAGCAACTTAGGGCTAGCGGACACAGATACGCAGTATTTT. Its translation is CASNLGLADTDTQYF.

On this clonotype: The junction shows a germline mismatch at one end, possibly a read error. V is TRBV29-1 and J is TRBJ1-2; no clear D. Germline values: CDR1 SQVTM, CDR2 ANQGSEA. The length of the CDR3 is 16 residues. The CDR3 region is CSVDGFGLREGYGYSF. DNA for the CDR3: TGCAGCGTTGACGGGTTTGGTTTGAGGGAGGGCTATGGCTACAGCTTC.

As concerns this clonotype: The junction does not match germline at one end; this may be a read error. This chain links TRBV11-2 with TRBJ2-5; the D gene is possibly TRBD2 (6 bases). The CDR3 spans 16 residues. Germline V lookup: CDR1 SGHAT, CDR2 FQNNGV. The CDR3 DNA is TGTGCCATCAGCTCCACAATGGGGGGACCAGAGGAGACCCAGTACTTC. This encodes CAISSTMGGPEETQYF.

V and J are TRBV7-3 and TRBJ2-6; the D gene is possibly TRBD1 (5 bases). The CDR3 runs to 15 residues. Germline V lookup: CDR1 SGHTA, CDR2 FQGTGA. V lost 4 bases and J 2 bases, leaving 9 bases between the germline ends. In DNA, the CDR3 is TGTGCCAGCAGCTCTCAGGGAACTGGGGCCAACGTCCTGACTTTC. This codes for CASSSQGTGANVLTF. The full variable domain, with the rest looked up from reference TRBV7-3 and TRBJ2-6, is GAGVSQTPSNKVTEKGKYVELRCDPISGHTALYWYRQSLGQGPEFLIYFQGTGAADDSGLPNDRFFAVRPEGSVSTLKIQRTERGDSAVYLCASSSQGTGANVLTFGAGSRLTVL.

Concerning this clonotype itself: Germline and junction disagree at one end, which may indicate a read error. The CDR3 DNA reads TGCAGTGCTACTCCGGGGAGCGGGAGTACAAACATTGAGTACTTC. It translates to CSATPGSGSTNIEYF. The rearrangement links TRBV20-1 to TRBJ2-4, with 8 positions matching TRBD2. Germline CDR1 is DFQATT and CDR2 is SNEGSKA (reference sequence). This CDR3 spans 15 amino acids.

As to this clonotype: A much larger clone is a single base away; this may be a read error. This CDR3 fails to terminate in the conserved phenylalanine or tryptophan, so it likely reflects a read error. The DNA is left out, because the CDR3 cannot be placed on it with certainty; the CDR3 is given as TCRdb lists it. The CDR3 loop reads CASSLDFSGKGVL. The chain employs TRBV5-5 and TRBJ2-1; the table's D call of TRBD2 was not tested on the DNA. The CDR3 sequence runs 13 residues, both termini included. The germline gives CDR1 SGHKS, CDR2 YYEKEE (reference sequence).

Note on this clonotype: An end of the junction differs from the germline gene, which may be a read error. V and J are TRBV29-1 and TRBJ1-5; perhaps TRBD1 as D (5 bases). CDR3 length equals 14 residues. CDR1 is SQVTM, CDR2 ANQGSEA, per germline. This CDR3 reads CSVADMEGRQPLHF. CDR3 DNA sequence: TGCAGCGTCGCCGACATGGAGGGGCGGCAACCCCTGCATTTT.

On this clonotype: A read error may account for a junction end that differs from germline. The J gene is TRBJ1-6, the V gene TRBV6-6, with TRBD1 matching 7 bases. The CDR3 covers 14 residues. In germline, CDR1 is MNHNY, CDR2 SVGAGI (reference sequence). The CDR3: CDSSYKGADSPLHF. The CDR3 nucleotides are TGTGACAGCAGTTACAAGGGGGCCGATTCACCCCTCCACTTT.

Regarding this clonotype: This may arise from a read error, as a much more abundant clone is one base away. V is TRBV20-1 and J is TRBJ1-2; D is ambiguous. From germline, CDR1 is DFQATT and CDR2 SNEGSKA (reference sequence). The CDR3 totals 11 residues. The V end lost 3 bases, the J end lost 7 bases, and 9 bases lay between the germline ends. This CDR3 is CSARSKAGYTF. The DNA of the CDR3 is TGCAGTGCTAGGAGCAAGGCTGGCTACACCTTC.

A note on this clonotype: A junction boundary mismatches the germline segment, possibly from a read error. The chain carries TRBV20-1 and TRBJ2-2; D perhaps matches TRBD2 (6 bases). This CDR3 is built from 16 residues. The germline CDR1 and CDR2 sequences are DFQATT and SNEGSKA (reference sequence). The CDR3 DNA sequence: TGCAGTGCTAGAGATATGGGGGGTTCCAACACCGGGAAGCTGTTTTTT. It encodes CSARDMGGSNTGKLFF.

The chain employs TRBV12-3 or TRBV12-4 and TRBJ1-2; D is ambiguous. This CDR3 has 13 amino acids. V was shortened by 7 bases and J by 10 bases, with 19 bases between the two germline ends. Written as DNA, the CDR3 is TGTGCCAGCACCTTAGGGTGGGCGCGTGTCTACACCTTC. It codes for CASTLGWARVYTF.

This clonotype was observed at least ten times. This chain connects TRBV20-1 to TRBJ2-1; maybe TRBD2 (6 bases). V lost 4 bases, J lost 5 bases, and 12 bases lay in between. CDR3 length: 13 amino acids. CDR1 is DFQATT, CDR2 SNEGSKA, per germline (reference sequence). The CDR3 coding sequence is TGCAGTGCTACCGTACGCGGGAACAATGAGCAGTTCTTC. It codes for CSATVRGNNEQFF.

As for this clonotype: The final CDR3 position lacks the conserved phenylalanine or tryptophan, pointing to a likely read error. Because the CDR3's place on the DNA is in doubt, the DNA is left out and the CDR3 is given as listed by TCRdb. This chain uses TRBV6-1 with TRBJ1-5; the table's D gene call, TRBD1, was not cross checked with the DNA. The CDR3 sequence runs 14 residues, both termini included. Germline loops: CDR1 MNHNS, CDR2 SASEGT. This CDR3 is CVSSEAFSGEPQHS.

Details on this clonotype: One end of the junction fails to match germline, which may point to a read error. The chain recombines TRBV20-1 with TRBJ1-6; D is unresolved. The CDR3 contains 16 residues. CDR1 and CDR2 from the germline V gene are DFQATT and SNEGSKA (reference sequence). CDR3 residues: CSVRDGENSYNSPLHF. CDR3 DNA sequence: TGCAGTGTTAGAGATGGGGAGAACTCCTATAATTCACCCCTCCACTTT.

This clonotype was found many times. The rearrangement uses TRBV11-3 and TRBJ2-3, with D perhaps matching TRBD1 (6 bases). The CDR3 consists of 16 residues. The V end was cut by 5 bases, the J end by 0 bases, with 15 bases between. Germline CDR1 SGHNT, CDR2 YENEEA. The CDR3 DNA is TGTGCCAGCAGCAAACAGGGAGCGCTTAGCACAGATACGCAGTATTTT. Translated: CASSKQGALSTDTQYF.

Remarks on this clonotype: This may stem from a read error, because a much larger clone lies one nucleotide away. V is TRBV20-1 and J is TRBJ1-1, with D unclear. The CDR3 loop spans 13 amino acids. Germline V gene data show CDR1 as DFQATT and CDR2 as SNEGSKA (reference sequence). V lost 3 bases, J lost 2 bases, and 10 bases lay in between. The CDR3 DNA reads as TGCAGTGCTAGCCCACACGGAAACACTGAAGCTTTCTTT. It translates to CSASPHGNTEAFF.

A few counts support this clonotype. The genes are TRBV20-1 and TRBJ1-5, with a tentative D call TRBD1 (6 bases). Trimming removed 3 bases from V and 4 bases from J, with 13 bases in between. The germline V gene encodes CDR1 DFQATT and CDR2 SNEGSKA (reference sequence). The CDR3 length is 14 residues. The CDR3 nucleotides are TGCAGTGCTAGTCCTGGGGGCAAGAATCAGCCCCAGCATTTT. Protein sequence: CSASPGGKNQPQHF.

About this clonotype: The junction does not match germline at one end; this may be a read error. The chain links TRBV11-3 to TRBJ2-3; TRBD2 aligns across 11 bases. The length of the CDR3 is 16 residues. Germline CDR1 SGHNT, CDR2 YENEEA. CDR3 nucleotide sequence: TGTGCCAGCAGTTTGGGTGGACTAGCGGGCACAGATATGCAGTATTTT. Residues: CASSLGGLAGTDMQYF.